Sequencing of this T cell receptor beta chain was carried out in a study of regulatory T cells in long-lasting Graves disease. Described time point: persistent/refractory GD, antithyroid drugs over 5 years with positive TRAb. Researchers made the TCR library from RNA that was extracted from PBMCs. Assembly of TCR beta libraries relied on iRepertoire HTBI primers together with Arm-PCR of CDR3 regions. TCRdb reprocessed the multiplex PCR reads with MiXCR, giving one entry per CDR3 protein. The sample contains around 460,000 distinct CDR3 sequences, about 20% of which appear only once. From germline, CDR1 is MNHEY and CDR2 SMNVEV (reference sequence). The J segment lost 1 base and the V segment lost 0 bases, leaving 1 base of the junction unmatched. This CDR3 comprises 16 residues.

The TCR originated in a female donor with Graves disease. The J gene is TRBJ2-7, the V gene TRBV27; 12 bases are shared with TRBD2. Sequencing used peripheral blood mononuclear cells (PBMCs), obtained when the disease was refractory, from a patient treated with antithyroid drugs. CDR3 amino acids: CASSLSGLAGSYEQYF. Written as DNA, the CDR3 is TGTGCCAGCAGTTTATCCGGACTAGCGGGGTCCTACGAGCAGTACTTC.